The 20 T cell receptor beta chains below come from one sample, sequenced in a study of T cells after yellow fever vaccination. TCRdb itself ran the 5' RACE reads through MiXCR, one entry per CDR3 protein. The sample yields hundreds of thousands of distinct CDR3 sequences, approximately 10% seen once. The sample here was PBMCs, taken on the day of the first yellow fever vaccination. The receptors were sampled from a man aged 18 to 30 who received the YFV17D yellow fever vaccine.

The V gene is TRBV7-3, the J gene TRBJ2-5, with 7 bases that match TRBD1. Germline CDR1 is SGHTA and CDR2 is FQGTGA. CDR3 length equals 15 residues. J gave up 4 bases and V 6 bases, and 11 bases lay outside the gene matches. CDR3 in DNA: TGTGCCAGCAGGCAAGGACAGGCACGTGGAGAGACCCAGTACTTC. Its protein is CASRQGQARGETQYF.

The genes are TRBV5-1 and TRBJ2-5; 10 bases align to TRBD2. V lost 4 bases and J lost 2; bases outside the gene matches: 11. Germline assignment: CDR1 SGHRS and CDR2 YFSETQ. This CDR3 region has 17 residues. The chain's CDR3 is CASSEERGGARQETQYF. The DNA for the CDR3 is TGCGCCAGCAGCGAAGAGCGGGGGGGCGCCCGTCAAGAGACCCAGTACTTC.

The sample holds a few counts of this clonotype. The rearrangement joins TRBV19 to TRBJ1-6; 8 bases are shared with TRBD1. Germline V gene lookup returns CDR1 LNHDA and CDR2 SQIVND (reference sequence). After removal of 6 bases from V and 7 bases from J, the junction contained 5 bases not matched to a gene. The CDR3 spans 14 residues. The DNA for the CDR3 is TGTGCCAGTAGCCGGGACAGGAAAAATTCACCCCTCCACTTT. Amino acid sequence: CASSRDRKNSPLHF.

Only a few counts were recorded for this clonotype. This rearrangement joins TRBV20-1 to TRBJ2-1; no firm D call. The V gene lost 0 bases and the J gene lost 3 bases, with 6 bases spanning the gap. The CDR3 totals 13 residues. CDR1 is DFQATT, CDR2 SNEGSKA, per germline (reference sequence). CDR3 residues: CSARDVGYNEQFF. CDR3 in DNA: TGCAGTGCTAGAGATGTCGGCTACAATGAGCAGTTCTTC.

The chain links TRBV10-3 to TRBJ2-5, with D unclear. Per germline, CDR1 ENHRY and CDR2 SYGVKD. CDR3 length equals 13 residues. Trimming removed 7 bases at V and 1 base at J, with 10 bases between. The CDR3 DNA reads as TGTGCCATCACGCAGGAGCTCCAAGAGACCCAGTACTTC. Protein product: CAITQELQETQYF.

The chain couples TRBV6-5 to TRBJ1-6; perhaps TRBD1 as D (5 bases). Germline V gene data show CDR1 as MNHEY and CDR2 as SVGAGI. The CDR3 has 14 residues. Trimming left V 2 bases short and J 9 bases short, with 11 bases between. CDR3 protein: CASSYGEGTSPLHF. CDR3 nucleotide sequence: TGTGCCAGCAGTTACGGCGAGGGGACTTCACCCCTCCACTTT.

This clonotype was recorded a few times. The chain combines TRBV6-1 with TRBJ2-5; 7 bases are shared with TRBD1. Germline CDR1 and CDR2: MNHNS and SASEGT. This CDR3 is built from 14 residues. V trimming: 5 bases; J trimming: 2 bases; junction bases outside the gene matches: 5. CDR3 nucleotides: TGTGCCAGCAGTCGAGGACAGGTACAAGAGACCCAGTACTTC. Translating it yields CASSRGQVQETQYF.

In this sample, this clonotype turned up a few times. The chain's CDR3 is CASSPGISEETQYF. The CDR3 region has the DNA TGTGCCAGCTCACCAGGAATTAGCGAGGAGACCCAGTACTTC. The chain combines TRBV18 with TRBJ2-5; D possibly corresponds to TRBD2 (5 bases). The CDR3 extends over 14 amino acids. Germline V gene sequence: CDR1 KGHSH, CDR2 LQKENI. Trimming cost V 2 bases and J 5 bases, with 12 bases left between them.

CDR3 loop: CAWSVGRGGYTGELFF. The CDR3 DNA reads as TGTGCCTGGAGTGTAGGGCGGGGGGGCTACACCGGGGAGCTGTTTTTT. The chain recombines TRBV30 with TRBJ2-2; TRBD2 matches 9 bases. This CDR3 region has 16 residues. Germline CDR1 reads GTSNPN; CDR2 reads SVGIG (reference sequence). Trimming removed 0 bases from V and 3 bases from J; junction bases left unmatched: 5.

This clonotype was observed a handful of times. CDR3 sequence reads: CAISAAGTGVIGEKLFF. Written as DNA, the CDR3 is TGTGCCATCAGTGCTGCCGGGACAGGGGTAATTGGGGAAAAACTGTTTTTT. The rearrangement uses TRBV10-3 and TRBJ1-4; the match to TRBD1 covers 10 bases. V gave up 4 bases and J gave up 8 bases; unmatched junction bases: 13. The CDR3 totals 17 residues. CDR1 is ENHRY, CDR2 SYGVKD, per germline.

This clonotype was detected many times. V usage is TRBV5-1 and J usage is TRBJ1-1; D not resolved. The V gene lost 0 bases and the J gene lost 6 bases, with 15 bases spanning the gap. Germline assignment: CDR1 SGHRS and CDR2 YFSETQ. The CDR3 loop spans 15 amino acids. This CDR3 reads CASSLVPGSPAEAFF. CDR3 nucleotide sequence: TGCGCCAGCAGCTTGGTTCCGGGGAGTCCAGCTGAAGCTTTCTTT.

Only a few counts were recorded for this clonotype. The rearrangement uses TRBV4-1 and TRBJ1-5; tentative D call: TRBD1 (5 bases). V gave up 4 bases and J gave up 4 bases, with 14 bases separating them. This CDR3 is built from 15 residues. From germline, CDR1 is MGHRA and CDR2 YSYEKL. DNA for the CDR3: TGCGCCAGCAGCCCCTTACCGGGGGAAAATCAGCCCCAGCATTTT. Residues: CASSPLPGENQPQHF.

The J gene is TRBJ1-4, the V gene TRBV5-6; D unclear. Trimming pared 0 bases from V and 8 bases from J, leaving 11 bases between. In germline, CDR1 is SGHDT, CDR2 YYEEEE. The length of the CDR3 is 14 residues. CDR3 coding DNA: TGTGCCAGCAGCTTGGAGGCGGGAAGGGAAAAACTGTTTTTT. Amino acid sequence: CASSLEAGREKLFF. Supplemented by reference TRBV5-6 and TRBJ1-4, the full variable domain reads DAGVTQSPTHLIKTRGQQVTLRCSPKSGHDTVSWYQQALGQGPQFIFQYYEEEERQRGNFPDRFSGHQFPNYSSELNVNALLLGDSALYLCASSLEAGREKLFFGSGTQLSVL.

A few counts support this clonotype. The genes are TRBV5-1 and TRBJ2-2, with 8 bases matching TRBD2. Germline lookup yields CDR1 SGHRS and CDR2 YFSETQ. CDR3 size: 16 residues. The V and J ends lost 4 bases and 5 bases, in that order; junction bases with no gene match: 10. Here the CDR3 DNA reads TGCGCCAGCAGCCCGAGGGGACTAGTGGGTACCGGGGAGCTGTTTTTT. Protein: CASSPRGLVGTGELFF.

This clonotype has ten or more counts. The CDR3 reads CASSLAGLAGGPSYNEQFF. In DNA, the CDR3 is TGCGCCAGCAGCTTGGCGGGACTAGCGGGGGGACCTTCCTACAATGAGCAGTTCTTC. The V call is TRBV5-1, the J call TRBJ2-1; 15 bases agree with TRBD2. Germline V gives CDR1 SGHRS, CDR2 YFSETQ. There are 19 residues in the CDR3. V dropped 0 bases and J dropped 1; count of bases not matched to a gene: 5.

The rearrangement joins TRBV7-2 to TRBJ2-7; D is perhaps TRBD2 (5 bases). The germline CDR1 and CDR2 sequences are SGHTA and FQGNSA. Trimming stripped 0 bases from V and 4 bases from J, with 10 bases between. The CDR3 is 14 residues long. For the CDR3, the DNA is TGTGCCAGCAGCTTAGCTAGCGCCTCATACGAGCAGTACTTC. This codes for CASSLASASYEQYF.

The chain couples TRBV12-3 or TRBV12-4 to TRBJ2-3; 9 bases fit TRBD2. CDR3 size: 14 residues. Unmatched junction bases numbered 6, after V lost 6 bases and J lost 5 bases. The CDR3 region has the DNA TGTGCCAGCAGCGGCGGGGGGGTCGGAGATACGCAGTATTTT. Its protein is CASSGGGVGDTQYF.

The chain uses TRBV11-2 and TRBJ2-3, with 7 bases that match TRBD2. The CDR3 is 19 amino acids. CDR1 and CDR2 (germline): SGHAT, FQNNGV. The ends lost 6 bases at V and 1 base at J; junction bases unmatched: 19. The CDR3 region is CASSSSRLAAPRGTDTQYF. For the CDR3, the DNA is TGTGCCAGCAGTTCGTCGCGGCTAGCGGCCCCGAGGGGCACAGATACGCAGTATTTT. The full variable domain, rest sourced from reference TRBV11-2 and TRBJ2-3, is EAGVAQSPRYKIIEKRQSVAFWCNPISGHATLYWYQQILGQGPKLLIQFQNNGVVDDSQLPKDRFSAERLKGVDSTLKIQPAKLEDSAVYLCASSSSRLAAPRGTDTQYFGPGTRLTVL.

In its sample, this clonotype was seen many times. The V gene is TRBV6-4, the J gene TRBJ2-3; TRBD1 matches at 10 bases. This CDR3 contains 14 residues. Germline CDR1 is MRHNA and CDR2 is SNTAGT. Losses at the gene ends were 2 bases for V and 4 bases for J; bases not matched to a gene: 0. This CDR3 is CASSDGTGADTQYF. The CDR3 DNA sequence: TGTGCCAGCAGTGACGGGACAGGGGCAGATACGCAGTATTTT.

The genes are TRBV4-2 and TRBJ2-2, with 12 bases that match TRBD1. CDR3 length equals 17 residues. V was clipped by 4 bases and J by 2 bases; unmatched bases: 5. Germline CDR1 reads LGHNA; CDR2 reads YNFKEQ. The CDR3 DNA follows: TGTGCCAGCAGCCGGGGACAGGGGGCCTTCAACACCGGGGAGCTGTTTTTT. Encoded protein: CASSRGQGAFNTGELFF.